This T cell receptor (beta chain) appears in the sequencing data of a study of cytomegalovirus exposure and HLA in healthy donors. Overall study results and limits: Some public TCRs appeared in many individuals, while most sequences were rare. In vitro testing confirmed a few CMV-associated chains as specific for CMV antigens. Information on immune exposure was restricted to one variable (CMV serostatus).

Primers for the PCR totalled 60 Vbeta and 13 Jbeta. Using immunoSEQ multiplex PCR, the repertoire was profiled, and TCRdb retains in-frame clones only, with some absent. The sample has 110,000 or so clones, over 70% seen once; the top ten hold 1.5%. A word on this clone: Antigen: not known.

The CDR3 is 16 residues long. Germline trimming cut 3 bases from V and 5 bases from J; bases unmatched to any gene: 7. Germline CDR1 LNHDA, CDR2 SQIVND (reference sequence). Sequencing used PBMCs. This TCR was sampled from a young woman in good health and CMV-seronegative. This chain connects TRBV19 to TRBJ2-2, with 9 bases lining up with TRBD1. In DNA, the CDR3 is TGTGCCAGTAGTATTGCCGGACAGGGGACTACCGGGGAGCTGTTTTTT. It specifies CASSIAGQGTTGELFF.